Listed here are 4 T cell receptor beta chains from one sample, sequenced in a study of blood T cell repertoires in COVID-19. Profiling relied on immunoSEQ multiplex PCR, and the TCRdb table lists in-frame clones only, not all of them. The sample carries 200,000 or so clones, 83% recorded once. The sequencing sample was made of PBMCs or T cells enriched from blood (not recorded which). The source of these receptors is a woman between 50 and 59 years old who had been exposed to COVID-19.

This clone was recorded once. This chain links TRBV9 with TRBJ2-3; D gene unclear. The CDR3 runs to 16 residues. Germline CDR1 reads SGDLS; CDR2 reads YYNGEE. Trimming cost V 0 bases and J 4 bases, with 15 bases left between them. CDR3 nucleotide sequence: TGTGCCAGCAGCGTAGGAAGCGTCCACTCGGCAGATACGCAGTATTTT. Translation gives CASSVGSVHSADTQYF.

The chain couples TRBV19 to TRBJ2-7; the match to TRBD2 covers 15 bases. J was trimmed by 3 bases and V by 5 bases; bases with no gene match: 2. CDR1 is LNHDA and CDR2 is SQIVND in the germline V gene (reference sequence). The length of the CDR3 is 15 residues. Here the CDR3 DNA reads TGTGCCAGTAGTGGGACTAGCGGGGGGCTCTACGAGCAGTACTTC. The encoded protein is CASSGTSGGLYEQYF.

The gene calls are TRBV3-1 (or the pseudogene TRBV3-2) and TRBJ2-5, with TRBD2 matching 7 bases. V shed 4 bases, J shed 1 base, and the junction held 9 bases outside the gene matches. The CDR3 totals 16 residues. CDR1 is LGHDT, CDR2 YNNKEL, per germline (reference sequence). The CDR3 here is CASSLRGRGAQETQYF. In nucleotides, the CDR3 is TGTGCCAGCAGCCTCCGGGGGAGGGGAGCCCAAGAGACCCAGTACTTC.

The V call is TRBV6-1, the J call TRBJ1-1; no firm D call. V lost 2 bases and J lost 2, with 12 bases in between. Germline loops: CDR1 MNHNS, CDR2 SASEGT. The CDR3 extends over 15 amino acids. The CDR3 protein is CASSETSAGNTEAFF. The CDR3 nucleotides read TGTGCCAGCAGTGAAACCTCGGCAGGCAACACTGAAGCTTTCTTT.